This entry is about one TCR beta chain. Its antigen is still unknown. Researchers made TCR beta libraries by using iRepertoire HTBI primers and running Arm-PCR on CDR3 regions. Using its own MiXCR run on the multiplex PCR reads, TCRdb lists one record per CDR3 protein. The sample records 700,000 or so distinct CDR3 sequences, around 32% being singletons. Per germline, CDR1 SGHDN and CDR2 FVKESK. The trim removed 4 bases at V and 2 bases at J, leaving 4 bases unmatched. CDR3 length: 14 residues. This sample is drawn from a study of regulatory T cells in long-lasting Graves disease. Study-level findings and limits: Favoring TRBV28, TRBJ1-2 and TRBJ2-5 was a feature seen in persistent disease.

The time point was: persistent/refractory GD, antithyroid drugs over 5 years with positive TRAb. Preparation of the TCR library used RNA extracted from PBMCs. The chain carries TRBV14 and TRBJ2-7, with 8 positions matching TRBD2. Sequenced material: peripheral blood mononuclear cells (PBMCs), taken when the disease was refractory, from a patient treated with antithyroid drugs. The receptor comes from a female donor with Graves disease. Here the CDR3 DNA reads TGTGCCAGCAGCCGTAGCGGGAACCCCTACGAGCAGTACTTC. Amino acid sequence: CASSRSGNPYEQYF.